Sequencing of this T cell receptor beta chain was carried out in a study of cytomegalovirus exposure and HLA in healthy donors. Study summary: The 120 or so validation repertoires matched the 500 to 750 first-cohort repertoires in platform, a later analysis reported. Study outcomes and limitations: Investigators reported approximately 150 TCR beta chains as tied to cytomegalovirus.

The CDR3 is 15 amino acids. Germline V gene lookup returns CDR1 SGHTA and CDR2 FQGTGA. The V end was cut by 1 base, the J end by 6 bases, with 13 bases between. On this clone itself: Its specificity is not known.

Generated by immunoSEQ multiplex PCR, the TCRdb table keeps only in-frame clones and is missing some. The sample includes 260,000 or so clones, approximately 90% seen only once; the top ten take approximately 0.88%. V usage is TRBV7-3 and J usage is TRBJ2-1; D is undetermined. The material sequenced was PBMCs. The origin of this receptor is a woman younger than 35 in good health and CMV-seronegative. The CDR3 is CASSLMGPPVNEQFF. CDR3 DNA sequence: TGTGCCAGCAGCTTAATGGGCCCACCAGTCAATGAGCAGTTCTTC. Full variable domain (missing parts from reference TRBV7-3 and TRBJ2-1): GAGVSQTPSNKVTEKGKYVELRCDPISGHTALYWYRQSLGQGPEFLIYFQGTGAADDSGLPNDRFFAVRPEGSVSTLKIQRTERGDSAVYLCASSLMGPPVNEQFFGPGTRLTVL.